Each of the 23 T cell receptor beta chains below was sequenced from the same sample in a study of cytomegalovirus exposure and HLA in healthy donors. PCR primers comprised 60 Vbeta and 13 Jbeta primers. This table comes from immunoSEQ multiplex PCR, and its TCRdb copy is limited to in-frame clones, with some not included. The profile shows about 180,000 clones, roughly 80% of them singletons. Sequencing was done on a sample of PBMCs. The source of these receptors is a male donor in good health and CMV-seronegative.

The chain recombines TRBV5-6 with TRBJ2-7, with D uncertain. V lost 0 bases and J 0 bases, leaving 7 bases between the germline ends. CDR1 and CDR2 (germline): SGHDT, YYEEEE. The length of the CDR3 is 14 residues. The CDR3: CASSLGAVSYEQYF. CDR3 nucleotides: TGTGCCAGCAGCTTGGGCGCGGTCTCCTACGAGCAGTACTTC.

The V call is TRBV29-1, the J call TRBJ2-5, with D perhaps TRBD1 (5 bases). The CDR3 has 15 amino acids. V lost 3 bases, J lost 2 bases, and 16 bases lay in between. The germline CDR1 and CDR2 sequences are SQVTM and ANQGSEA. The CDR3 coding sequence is TGCAGCGTTGAGAAGCAGGGCGGCCTACAAGAGACCCAGTACTTC. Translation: CSVEKQGGLQETQYF.

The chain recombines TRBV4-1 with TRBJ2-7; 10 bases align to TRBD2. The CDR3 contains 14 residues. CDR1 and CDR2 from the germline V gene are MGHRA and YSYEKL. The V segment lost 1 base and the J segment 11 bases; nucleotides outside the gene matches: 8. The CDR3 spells CASSQGLAGEWEYF. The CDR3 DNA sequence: TGCGCCAGCAGCCAAGGGCTAGCGGGAGAATGGGAGTACTTC.

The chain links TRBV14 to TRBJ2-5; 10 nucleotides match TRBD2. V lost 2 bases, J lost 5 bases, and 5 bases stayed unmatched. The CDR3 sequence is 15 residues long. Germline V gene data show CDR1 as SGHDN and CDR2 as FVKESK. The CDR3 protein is CASSQFASGSETQYF. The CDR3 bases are TGTGCCAGCAGCCAATTCGCTAGCGGGAGTGAGACCCAGTACTTC.

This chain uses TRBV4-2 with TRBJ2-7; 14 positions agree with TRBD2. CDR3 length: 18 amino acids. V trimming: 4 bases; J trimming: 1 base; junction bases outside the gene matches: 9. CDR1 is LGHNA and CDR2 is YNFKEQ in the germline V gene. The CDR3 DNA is TGTGCCAGCAGCCCGGGACTAGCGGGGGCTGCTAATTCCTACGAGCAGTACTTC. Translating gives CASSPGLAGAANSYEQYF.

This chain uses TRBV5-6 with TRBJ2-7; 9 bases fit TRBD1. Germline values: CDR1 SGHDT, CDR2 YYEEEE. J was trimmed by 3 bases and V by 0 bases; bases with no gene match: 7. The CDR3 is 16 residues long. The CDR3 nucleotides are TGTGCCAGCAGCTTGGCCAGACAGGGGGTGGTCTACGAGCAGTACTTC. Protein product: CASSLARQGVVYEQYF.

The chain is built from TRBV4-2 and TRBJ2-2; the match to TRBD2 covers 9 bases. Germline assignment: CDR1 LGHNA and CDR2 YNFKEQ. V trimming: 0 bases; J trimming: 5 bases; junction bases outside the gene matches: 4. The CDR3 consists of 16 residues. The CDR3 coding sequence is TGTGCCAGCAGCCAAGATGCGGGGGGGGTTACCGGGGAGCTGTTTTTT. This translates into CASSQDAGGVTGELFF.

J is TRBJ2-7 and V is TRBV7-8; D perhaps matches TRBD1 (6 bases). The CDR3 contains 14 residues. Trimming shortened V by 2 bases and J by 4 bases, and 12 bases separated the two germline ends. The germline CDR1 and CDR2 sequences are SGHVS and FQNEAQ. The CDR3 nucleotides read TGTGCCAGCAGCTTATGGGACAATTCGTACGAGCAGTACTTC. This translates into CASSLWDNSYEQYF.

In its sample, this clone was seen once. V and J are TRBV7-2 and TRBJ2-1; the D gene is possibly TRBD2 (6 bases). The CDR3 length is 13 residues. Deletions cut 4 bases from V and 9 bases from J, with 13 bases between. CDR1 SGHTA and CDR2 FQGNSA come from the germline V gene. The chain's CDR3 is CASSSKLALEQFF. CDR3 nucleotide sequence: TGTGCCAGCAGCTCTAAACTAGCTCTTGAGCAGTTCTTC.

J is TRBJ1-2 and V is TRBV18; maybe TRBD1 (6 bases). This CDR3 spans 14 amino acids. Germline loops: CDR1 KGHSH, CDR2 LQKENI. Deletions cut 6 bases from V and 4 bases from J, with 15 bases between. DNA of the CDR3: TGTGCCAGCTCCCGTGGACAGATCGGCTATGGCTACACCTTC. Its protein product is CASSRGQIGYGYTF.

The chain's CDR3 is CASSLGPGLGGELFF. Here the CDR3 DNA reads TGTGCCAGCAGCTTGGGCCCGGGTTTGGGCGGGGAGCTGTTTTTT. The chain joins TRBV5-4 to TRBJ2-2; unclear D gene. Trimming left V 0 bases short and J 7 bases short, with 13 bases between. The CDR3 spans 15 residues. Germline V gene data show CDR1 as SGHNT and CDR2 as YYREEE (reference sequence).

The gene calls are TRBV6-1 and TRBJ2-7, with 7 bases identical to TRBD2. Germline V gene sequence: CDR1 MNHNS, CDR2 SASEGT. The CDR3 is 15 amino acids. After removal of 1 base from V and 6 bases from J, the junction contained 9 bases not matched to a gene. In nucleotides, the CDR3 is TGTGCCAGCAGTGAAGGAGGGACTAATTTGCGCGAGCAGTACTTC. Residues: CASSEGGTNLREQYF.

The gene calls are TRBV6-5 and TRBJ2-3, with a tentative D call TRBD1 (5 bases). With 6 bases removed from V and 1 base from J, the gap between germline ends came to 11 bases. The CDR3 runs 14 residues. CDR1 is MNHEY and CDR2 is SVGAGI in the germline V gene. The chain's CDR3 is CASSHQTGTDTQYF. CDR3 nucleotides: TGTGCCAGCAGCCATCAGACAGGCACAGATACGCAGTATTTT.

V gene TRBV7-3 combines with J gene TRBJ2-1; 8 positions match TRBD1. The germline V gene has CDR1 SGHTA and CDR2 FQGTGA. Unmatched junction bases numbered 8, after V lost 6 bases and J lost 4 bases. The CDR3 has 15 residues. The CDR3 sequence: CASSPQGQVYNEQFF. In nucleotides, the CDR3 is TGTGCCAGCAGTCCCCAGGGACAGGTATACAATGAGCAGTTCTTC.

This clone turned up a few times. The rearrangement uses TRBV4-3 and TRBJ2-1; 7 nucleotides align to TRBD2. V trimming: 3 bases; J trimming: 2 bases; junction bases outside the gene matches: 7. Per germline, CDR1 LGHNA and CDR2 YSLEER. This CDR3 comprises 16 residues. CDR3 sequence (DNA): TGCGCCAGCAGCCAGAGTGGACTAGTAGCCTACAATGAGCAGTTCTTC. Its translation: CASSQSGLVAYNEQFF.

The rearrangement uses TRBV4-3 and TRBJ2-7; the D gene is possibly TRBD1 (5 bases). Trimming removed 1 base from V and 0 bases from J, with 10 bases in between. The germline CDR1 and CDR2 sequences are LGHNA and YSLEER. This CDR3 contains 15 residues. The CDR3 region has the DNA TGCGCCAGCAGCCAAGTTCCAGGGAACTCCTACGAGCAGTACTTC. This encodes CASSQVPGNSYEQYF.

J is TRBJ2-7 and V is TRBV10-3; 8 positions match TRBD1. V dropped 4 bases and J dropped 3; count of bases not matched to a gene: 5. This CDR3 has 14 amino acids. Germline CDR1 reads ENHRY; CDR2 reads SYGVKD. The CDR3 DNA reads TGTGCCATCAGTGCGGGACAGGAGAACTACGAGCAGTACTTC. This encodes CAISAGQENYEQYF.

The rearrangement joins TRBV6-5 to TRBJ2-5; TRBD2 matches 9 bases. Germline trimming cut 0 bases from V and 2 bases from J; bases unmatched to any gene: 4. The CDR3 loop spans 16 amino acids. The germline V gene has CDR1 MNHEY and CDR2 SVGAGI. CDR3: CASSYSSGRTQETQYF. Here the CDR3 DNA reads TGTGCCAGCAGTTACTCAAGCGGGAGGACGCAAGAGACCCAGTACTTC.

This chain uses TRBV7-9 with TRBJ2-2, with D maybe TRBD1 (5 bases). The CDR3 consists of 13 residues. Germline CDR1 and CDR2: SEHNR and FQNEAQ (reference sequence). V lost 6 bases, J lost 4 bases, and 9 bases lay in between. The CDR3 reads CASSSRGTGELFF. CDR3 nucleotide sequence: TGTGCCAGCAGTTCTAGGGGCACCGGGGAGCTGTTTTTT.

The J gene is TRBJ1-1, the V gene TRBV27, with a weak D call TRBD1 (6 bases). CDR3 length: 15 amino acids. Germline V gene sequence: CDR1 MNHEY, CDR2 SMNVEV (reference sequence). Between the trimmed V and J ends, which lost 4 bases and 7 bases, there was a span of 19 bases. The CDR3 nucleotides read TGTGCCAGCAGTTCTCGCCCCGGACAGCCTATTGAAGCTTTCTTT. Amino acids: CASSSRPGQPIEAFF.

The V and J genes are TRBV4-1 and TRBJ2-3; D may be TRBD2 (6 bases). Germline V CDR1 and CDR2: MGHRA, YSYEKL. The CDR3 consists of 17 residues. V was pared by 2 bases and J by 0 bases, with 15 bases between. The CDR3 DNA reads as TGCGCCAGCAGCCAAAATTTGGGACTCACCAGCACAGATACGCAGTATTTT. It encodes CASSQNLGLTSTDTQYF.

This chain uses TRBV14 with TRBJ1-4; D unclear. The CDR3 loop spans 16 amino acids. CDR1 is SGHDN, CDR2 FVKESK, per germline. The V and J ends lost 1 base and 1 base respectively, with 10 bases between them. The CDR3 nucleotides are TGTGCCAGCAGCCAAGGTGTGGGGAGAACTAATGAAAAACTGTTTTTT. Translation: CASSQGVGRTNEKLFF. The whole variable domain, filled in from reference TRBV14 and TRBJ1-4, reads EAGVTQFPSHSVIEKGQTVTLRCDPISGHDNLYWYRRVMGKEIKFLLHFVKESKQDESGMPNNRFLAERTGGTYSTLKVQPAELEDSGVYFCASSQGVGRTNEKLFFGSGTQLSVL.

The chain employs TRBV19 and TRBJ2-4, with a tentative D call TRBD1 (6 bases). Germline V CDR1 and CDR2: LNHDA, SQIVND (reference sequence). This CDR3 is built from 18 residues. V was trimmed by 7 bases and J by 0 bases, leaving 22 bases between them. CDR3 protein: CASTPPWGTPIAKNIQYF. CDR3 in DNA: TGTGCCAGTACCCCCCCCTGGGGGACACCGATAGCCAAAAACATTCAGTACTTC.